A single sample gave rise to the 20 T cell receptor beta chains below, sequenced in a study of T cell responses to AZD1222 COVID-19 vaccine. The data were produced by immunoSEQ multiplex PCR, yet TCRdb's version contains in-frame clones alone and is incomplete. This sample carries 150,000 to 200,000 clones, about nine tenths of them seen once, and the ten largest clones take roughly 2.8%. This sample comprised peripheral blood, obtained on day 0 of AZD1222 vaccination. The source is an adult in good health.

The chain couples TRBV19 to TRBJ2-2, with 8 positions matching TRBD1. Trimming cost V 2 bases and J 7 bases; bases outside gene matches: 6. The germline V gene encodes CDR1 LNHDA and CDR2 SQIVND (reference sequence). The CDR3 loop spans 15 amino acids. This chain's CDR3 is CASSIRTGSHGELFF. CDR3 bases: TGTGCCAGTAGTATACGGACAGGGTCGCACGGGGAGCTGTTTTTT.

The chain links TRBV29-1 to TRBJ2-7; D unclear. The CDR3 runs 13 residues. Germline V gene sequence: CDR1 SQVTM, CDR2 ANQGSEA. V was cut by 0 bases and J by 3 bases, with 9 bases left in between. The CDR3 coding sequence is TGCAGCGTTGAAGATGGACGGAGCTACGAGCAGTACTTC. It specifies CSVEDGRSYEQYF.

The chain employs TRBV12-3 or TRBV12-4 and TRBJ2-1; unclear D gene. CDR3 length: 13 residues. The germline V and J ends were trimmed by 7 bases and 4 bases, with 11 bases remaining between them. CDR3 protein: CASTYGGYNEQFF. The CDR3 DNA reads TGTGCCAGCACCTATGGCGGATACAATGAGCAGTTCTTC.

This clone has just a few counts. The J gene is TRBJ1-6, the V gene TRBV11-2; D possibly corresponds to TRBD1 (5 bases). Trimming cost V 3 bases and J 9 bases, with 15 bases left between them. This CDR3 is 15 amino acids long. Germline V gene lookup returns CDR1 SGHAT and CDR2 FQNNGV. Here the CDR3 reads CASSLRGHPGSPLHF. DNA of the CDR3: TGTGCCAGCAGCTTGAGGGGCCATCCTGGTTCACCCCTCCACTTT.

The rearrangement links TRBV5-6 to TRBJ1-4, with D hard to call. Looked up from germline, CDR1 is SGHDT and CDR2 is YYEEEE. This CDR3 has 15 residues. V shed 1 base and J shed 8 bases, with 15 bases lying between them. In DNA, the CDR3 is TGTGCCAGCAGCTTGAACTGGGGAGGTGGGGAAAAACTGTTTTTT. Translated: CASSLNWGGGEKLFF.

This clone was seen once. The chain couples TRBV6-1 to TRBJ2-7, with 7 bases fitting TRBD2. Losses at the gene ends were 0 bases for V and 5 bases for J; bases not matched to a gene: 1. Germline CDR1 MNHNS, CDR2 SASEGT. The length of the CDR3 is 13 residues. The CDR3 DNA is TGTGCCAGCAGTGAAGCGGGGGGGAACGAGCAGTACTTC. Residues: CASSEAGGNEQYF.

The genes are TRBV4-3 and TRBJ2-2; 7 bases fit TRBD2. Germline CDR1 reads LGHNA; CDR2 reads YSLEER. V gave up 4 bases and J gave up 5 bases; unmatched junction bases: 7. The length of the CDR3 is 15 residues. The CDR3 DNA sequence: TGCGCCAGCAGCCCCCGAAAGGGAGGGACCGGGGAGCTGTTTTTT. Its protein product is CASSPRKGGTGELFF.

The chain couples TRBV4-3 to TRBJ2-3, with D tentatively TRBD1 (6 bases). Germline V gene lookup returns CDR1 LGHNA and CDR2 YSLEER. The CDR3 runs to 16 residues. Deletions cut 4 bases from V and 0 bases from J, with 14 bases between. CDR3 nucleotide sequence: TGCGCCAGCAGCCTCGGGACATCCCCTAGCACAGATACGCAGTATTTT. The encoded protein is CASSLGTSPSTDTQYF.

The CDR3 sequence is CATHRGVGETQYF. Here the CDR3 DNA reads TGTGCAACACATCGCGGGGTTGGAGAGACCCAGTACTTC. This chain uses TRBV6-6 with TRBJ2-5; D is perhaps TRBD2 (6 bases). CDR1 is MNHNY and CDR2 is SVGAGI in the germline V gene (reference sequence). The CDR3 loop spans 13 amino acids.

The chain links TRBV5-6 to TRBJ2-7, with 13 bases lining up with TRBD2. V shed 0 bases, J shed 4 bases, and the junction held 7 bases outside the gene matches. The CDR3 has 17 amino acids. Germline V lookup: CDR1 SGHDT, CDR2 YYEEEE. The CDR3 reads CASSLAGWTSGSYEQYF. The CDR3 coding sequence is TGTGCCAGCAGCTTGGCCGGGTGGACTAGCGGGAGTTACGAGCAGTACTTC.

This clone was seen once. This chain connects TRBV19 to TRBJ1-1, with 12 positions matching TRBD1. Per germline, CDR1 LNHDA and CDR2 SQIVND (reference sequence). This CDR3 contains 16 residues. V was pared by 5 bases and J by 0 bases, with 4 bases of the junction left unmatched. CDR3 coding DNA: TGTGCCAGTAGTCTGGGACAGGGGGCGTTGAACACTGAAGCTTTCTTT. This translates into CASSLGQGALNTEAFF.

Of note for this clone: An end of the junction does not agree with germline; a read error may underlie this. The chain carries TRBV5-1 and TRBJ1-5; D ambiguous. The CDR3 extends over 13 amino acids. CDR1 and CDR2 from the germline V gene are SGHRS and YFSETQ. DNA of the CDR3: TGCGCCAGCAGCTTGGGGTTCCATCAACCCCAGCATTTT. It specifies CASSLGFHQPQHF.

The gene calls are TRBV6-5 and TRBJ1-4; 7 bases line up with TRBD1. The germline V gene has CDR1 MNHEY and CDR2 SVGAGI. The junction had 5 bases not matched to a gene; V was cut back by 6 bases and J by 7 bases. This CDR3 region has 13 residues. The CDR3 reads CASRPTGIEKLFF. The CDR3 DNA sequence: TGTGCCAGCAGACCGACAGGGATTGAAAAACTGTTTTTT.

The genes are TRBV27 and TRBJ1-2, with unresolved D. The CDR3 extends over 14 amino acids. The germline CDR1 and CDR2 sequences are MNHEY and SMNVEV (reference sequence). Trimming removed 3 bases at V and 8 bases at J, with 16 bases between. CDR3: CASSFRGPEGGYTF. In nucleotides, the CDR3 is TGTGCCAGCAGTTTCCGGGGTCCCGAGGGCGGCTACACCTTC.

The V and J genes are TRBV5-1 and TRBJ2-7; tentatively, D is TRBD1 (5 bases). The CDR3 is 14 amino acids. Trimming removed 0 bases from V and 5 bases from J, with 12 bases in between. From germline, CDR1 is SGHRS and CDR2 YFSETQ. CDR3 residues: CASSLEGFQDEQYF. In DNA form, the CDR3 reads TGCGCCAGCAGCTTGGAGGGGTTTCAAGACGAGCAGTACTTC.

The chain joins TRBV9 to TRBJ1-2, with D possibly TRBD1 on 6 matching bases. The CDR3 sequence is 14 residues long. The V gene's germline CDR1 is SGDLS and CDR2 YYNGEE. Trimming pared 4 bases from V and 4 bases from J, leaving 14 bases between. CDR3 protein: CASSTGGGSYGYTF. CDR3 DNA: TGTGCCAGCAGCACAGGTGGGGGCAGCTATGGCTACACCTTC. Using reference TRBV9 and TRBJ1-2 for the parts outside the CDR3, the full variable domain is DSGVTQTPKHLITATGQRVTLRCSPRSGDLSVYWYQQSLDQGLQFLIQYYNGEERAKGNILERFSAQQFPDLHSELNLSSLELGDSALYFCASSTGGGSYGYTFGSGTRLTVV.

This sequence joins TRBV7-6 and TRBJ1-1, with 8 bases identical to TRBD1. The CDR3 runs to 14 residues. Trimming cost V 1 base and J 5 bases; bases outside gene matches: 3. Germline-derived CDR1 and CDR2 are SGHVS and FNYEAQ. CDR3 residues: CASSLGTGQTEAFF. The CDR3, as DNA: TGTGCCAGCAGCTTAGGGACAGGGCAAACTGAAGCTTTCTTT.

This sequence joins TRBV7-6 and TRBJ2-6, with 11 bases aligning to TRBD2. Germline values: CDR1 SGHVS, CDR2 FNYEAQ. The junction had 6 bases not matched to a gene; V was cut back by 5 bases and J by 0 bases. This CDR3 contains 18 residues. The CDR3 nucleotides are TGTGCCAGCAGCGGCCTAGCGGGGGGCCTCTCTGGGGCCAACGTCCTGACTTTC. Its protein is CASSGLAGGLSGANVLTF.

This clone was detected only a few times. The chain has TRBV5-6 and TRBJ2-7; TRBD1 matches at 8 bases. V was clipped by 2 bases and J by 9 bases; unmatched bases: 10. There are 14 residues in the CDR3. The germline V gene has CDR1 SGHDT and CDR2 YYEEEE. The CDR3 sequence is CASSFRTGTSGQYF. As DNA, the CDR3 is TGTGCCAGCAGCTTTAGGACAGGGACGTCGGGGCAGTACTTC.

The chain uses TRBV12-5 and TRBJ1-1, with a weak D call TRBD1 (5 bases). CDR1 LGHNT and CDR2 FRNRAP come from the germline V gene. CDR3 length equals 14 residues. V lost 3 bases and J 6 bases, leaving 14 bases between the germline ends. CDR3 sequence: CASGFQPQEAEAFF. For the CDR3, the DNA is TGTGCTAGTGGTTTTCAACCACAGGAAGCTGAAGCTTTCTTT. Full variable domain (remainder filled in from reference TRBV12-5 and TRBJ1-1): DARVTQTPRHKVTEMGQEVTMRCQPILGHNTVFWYRQTMMQGLELLAYFRNRAPLDDSGMPKDRFSAEMPDATLATLKIQPSEPRDSAVYFCASGFQPQEAEAFFGQGTRLTVV.